The clone carrying this T cell receptor (beta chain) was counted at least ten times. The sample is drawn from a study of T cells in Graves' hyperthyroidism and ophthalmopathy. V lost 0 bases, J lost 4 bases, and 10 bases lay in between. Germline V gives CDR1 LNHNV, CDR2 YYDKDF (reference sequence). The CDR3 runs to 15 residues. TCR beta CDR3 region amplification was performed from RNA transcripts. During a first-round RT-PCR of the TCR CDR3, the HTBI primer set was used. Each CDR3 protein is one row after TCRdb ran MiXCR on the multiplex PCR reads. Among 340,000 or so distinct CDR3 sequences listed, over 20% were seen once. Diagnoses rested on clinical symptoms, serum thyroxine and TRAb, thyroid ultrasound and orbital computed tomography.

Sequencing was carried out using blood. The receptor comes from a woman aged 50 to 60 with Graves' hyperthyroidism. The chain is built from TRBV15 and TRBJ1-5; no clear D gene. The CDR3, as DNA: TGTGCCACCAGCAGAGAAGGTATTGGAAATCAGCCCCAGCATTTT. It codes for CATSREGIGNQPQHF.